The T cell receptor (beta chain) described here comes from a study of cytomegalovirus exposure and HLA in healthy donors. Amplification used 60 Vbeta primers and 13 Jbeta primers. Sequencing was performed with immunoSEQ multiplex PCR; in TCRdb, only in-frame clones are kept and a portion is missing. Of some 160,000 clones detected, 70% to 85% appear once; the ten largest clones hold approximately 1.8%. Study conclusions and caveats: Reportedly, cytomegalovirus status was diagnosed with high sensitivity and specificity.

As for this clone: Its antigen is unknown.

V lost 0 bases, J lost 3 bases, and 11 bases lay in between. The CDR3 runs 15 residues. Looked up from germline, CDR1 is LNHDA and CDR2 is SQIVND (reference sequence). This TCR derives from a woman in her 30s in good health and CMV-seronegative. J is TRBJ1-2 and V is TRBV19; D is ambiguous. The specimen was PBMCs. DNA of the CDR3: TGTGCCAGTAGTATAGAGGCTTATGGAGACTATGGCTACACCTTC. It specifies CASSIEAYGDYGYTF.